These 12 T cell receptor beta chains were sequenced from one sample in a study of shared clonotypes between healthy human individuals. Only CD45RO-negative cells positively selected for CCR7 counted as naive CD8 cells, so terminally differentiated effector memory CD45RA+ cells were excluded. Generated by immunoSEQ multiplex PCR, the TCRdb table keeps only in-frame clones and is missing some. The data hold some 2,000,000 clones, with roughly 95% observed a single time. Source material: naive CD8+ T cells sorted from blood. These receptors all come from a man aged 18 to 29 in good health.

This chain joins TRBV7-9 and TRBJ2-5, with TRBD2 matching 13 bases. CDR1 and CDR2 (germline): SEHNR, FQNEAQ (reference sequence). J lost 4 bases, V lost 5 bases, and 4 bases had no gene match. The CDR3 runs 15 residues. CDR3 region: CASSGLAGDGETQYF. The CDR3 nucleotides are TGTGCCAGCAGCGGACTAGCGGGAGATGGAGAGACCCAGTACTTC. The complete variable domain, with remaining parts taken from reference TRBV7-9 and TRBJ2-5, reads DTGVSQNPRHKITKRGQNVTFRCDPISEHNRLYWYRQTLGQGPEFLTYFQNEAQLEKSRLLSDRFSAERPKGSFSTLEIQRTEQGDSAMYLCASSGLAGDGETQYFGPGTRLLVL.

The chain joins TRBV28 to TRBJ2-5, with D unresolved. This CDR3 has 13 amino acids. CDR1 is MDHEN, CDR2 SYDVKM, per germline. V lost 5 bases, J lost 0 bases, and 7 bases lay in between. CDR3 protein: CASSQSNQETQYF. CDR3 bases: TGTGCCAGCAGTCAGTCAAACCAAGAGACCCAGTACTTC.

This clone has just a few counts. V and J are TRBV27 and TRBJ2-4, with 10 bases identical to TRBD2. Germline lookup yields CDR1 MNHEY and CDR2 SMNVEV (reference sequence). Losses at the gene ends were 1 base for V and 15 bases for J; bases not matched to a gene: 9. The CDR3 has 14 amino acids. CDR3 in amino acids: CASSLLGLAGALYF. The CDR3 DNA reads TGTGCCAGCAGTTTATTAGGCCTAGCGGGAGCGTTGTACTTC.

This clone was detected only once. The chain couples TRBV5-5 to TRBJ1-6; D is undetermined. Per the germline V gene, CDR1 is SGHKS and CDR2 is YYEKEE (reference sequence). V was shortened by 4 bases and J by 14 bases, with 16 bases between the two germline ends. This CDR3 contains 13 residues. The DNA of the CDR3 is TGTGCCAGCAGCCACAACCTAGGGTGGACCCTCCACTTT. Translation gives CASSHNLGWTLHF.

The rearrangement uses TRBV27 and TRBJ2-1, with D unresolved. V lost 5 bases to trimming and J lost 0 bases, with 11 bases between them. The germline V gene has CDR1 MNHEY and CDR2 SMNVEV (reference sequence). This CDR3 has 15 residues. CDR3 bases: TGTGCCAGCAGTCTCCGGGTCTTCTCCTACAATGAGCAGTTCTTC. Amino acids: CASSLRVFSYNEQFF.

This clone was recorded once. The chain employs TRBV27 and TRBJ2-7, with D possibly being TRBD2 (6 bases). CDR3 length equals 16 residues. V lost 5 bases and J lost 0, with 17 bases in between. Per the germline V gene, CDR1 is MNHEY and CDR2 is SMNVEV (reference sequence). The CDR3 here is CASSPSLGGISYEQYF. CDR3 nucleotides: TGTGCCAGCAGTCCCTCACTCGGGGGTATCTCCTACGAGCAGTACTTC.

The chain couples TRBV27 to TRBJ2-3; 10 bases line up with TRBD2. This CDR3 is 15 amino acids long. The germline V gene has CDR1 MNHEY and CDR2 SMNVEV (reference sequence). V was clipped by 6 bases and J by 7 bases; unmatched bases: 10. The chain's CDR3 is CASRTGTSVLYTQYF. The CDR3 coding sequence is TGTGCCAGCAGAACCGGGACTAGCGTTCTTTATACGCAGTATTTT.

The chain joins TRBV9 to TRBJ1-1; weak D call: TRBD1 (5 bases). V was cut by 4 bases and J by 3 bases, with 13 bases left in between. Germline CDR1 is SGDLS and CDR2 is YYNGEE. The CDR3 consists of 14 residues. CDR3 residues: CASSPKTVYTEAFF. The CDR3 DNA reads as TGTGCCAGCAGCCCAAAGACAGTCTACACTGAAGCTTTCTTT. Full variable domain (outside the CDR3, taken from reference TRBV9 and TRBJ1-1): DSGVTQTPKHLITATGQRVTLRCSPRSGDLSVYWYQQSLDQGLQFLIQYYNGEERAKGNILERFSAQQFPDLHSELNLSSLELGDSALYFCASSPKTVYTEAFFGQGTRLTVV.

The rearrangement joins TRBV6-5 to TRBJ2-1, with 9 bases identical to TRBD1. V lost 10 bases and J lost 3; bases outside the gene matches: 7. Germline CDR1 reads MNHEY; CDR2 reads SVGAGI. This CDR3 is 14 amino acids long. The CDR3: CATRADRGYNEQFF. The CDR3 nucleotides read TGTGCCACTCGGGCGGACAGGGGCTACAATGAGCAGTTCTTC.

The V and J genes are TRBV27 and TRBJ1-2; TRBD1 might be the D (5 bases). Trimming shortened V by 5 bases and J by 2 bases, and 18 bases separated the two germline ends. CDR3 size: 16 residues. Per germline, CDR1 MNHEY and CDR2 SMNVEV (reference sequence). Written as DNA, the CDR3 is TGTGCCAGCAGTCCCTCCGTGGGGCCCGAGAACTATGGCTACACCTTC. Protein product: CASSPSVGPENYGYTF.

The chain links TRBV4-3 to TRBJ2-7; possible D gene TRBD2, 6 bases. Germline CDR1 is LGHNA and CDR2 is YSLEER. CDR3 length equals 16 residues. Trimming took off 0 bases at V and 3 bases at J, with 15 bases between the two ends. CDR3 protein: CASSQDRGAYNYEQYF. The DNA of the CDR3 is TGCGCCAGCAGCCAAGATCGCGGGGCCTATAACTACGAGCAGTACTTC.

The V and J genes are TRBV6-6 and TRBJ2-7, with D perhaps matching TRBD1 or TRBD2 (5 bases each). The CDR3 sequence is 13 residues long. Germline loops: CDR1 MNHNY, CDR2 SVGAGI (reference sequence). Trimming cost V 3 bases and J 5 bases, with 11 bases left between them. CDR3 sequence: CASSYPRGDEQYF. The DNA for the CDR3 is TGTGCCAGCAGTTATCCCCGGGGCGACGAGCAGTACTTC.